A single count supports the clone carrying this T cell receptor (beta chain). Germline CDR1 is LNHDA and CDR2 is SQIVND (reference sequence). The CDR3 contains 13 residues. V lost 7 bases to trimming and J lost 3 bases, with 12 bases between them. Original methodology: Amplification with reference gene primers provided the estimates of nucleated cell counts. Profiling relied on immunoSEQ multiplex PCR, and the TCRdb table lists in-frame clones only, not all of them. V and J calls and clone size are those listed in that table; D and trimming were worked out from the DNA. The table lists under 250,000 clones, around 85% of them singletons. This specimen belongs to a study of blood T cell repertoires in COVID-19. About the research overall: Donors in the United States, Italy and Spain gave samples during acute or convalescent COVID-19.

What was sequenced was peripheral blood. This receptor was taken from a man in his forties with acute or convalescent COVID-19. This rearrangement joins TRBV19 to TRBJ1-2; D is unresolved. The CDR3 loop is CASNEDTYYGYTF. DNA of the CDR3: TGTGCCAGTAACGAAGACACCTACTATGGCTACACCTTC.